This TCR beta chain appears in the sequencing data of a study of blood T cell repertoires in COVID-19. Study in general: Samples representing acute and convalescent COVID-19 were sourced from the United States, Italy and Spain. In each case, the material was cDNA or gDNA derived from T cells, B-cell-depleted T cells, or PBMCs.

Authors' analysis steps: Reference gene primers were amplified, and this amplification served to estimate nucleated cell counts. TCRdb's table, derived via immunoSEQ multiplex PCR, lists solely in-frame clones and lacks some. Clone size and the V and J calls come from that table; the DNA yielded D and trimming. The sample yields some 80,000 clones, around 80% seen once. Germline V lookup: CDR1 LGHDT, CDR2 YNNKEL (reference sequence). The CDR3 spans 15 residues. The V gene end was trimmed by 5 bases and the J gene end by 1 base; junction bases not matched to a gene: 5. This receptor was obtained from a woman aged 70-85 years with acute or convalescent COVID-19. The V and J genes are TRBV3-1 (or the pseudogene TRBV3-2) and TRBJ2-3, with 8 bases identical to TRBD1. The sequencing input was peripheral blood. The CDR3 nucleotides are TGTGCCAGCAGCTCGACAGGGGCTGGCACAGATACGCAGTATTTT. Residues: CASSSTGAGTDTQYF.